A selection of T cell receptor beta chains follows, all from one sample in a study of blood T cell repertoires in COVID-19. The protocol was immunoSEQ multiplex PCR, while the TCRdb copy is restricted to in-frame clones and leaves out a portion. The sample contains some 150,000 clones, about 82% of which appear only once. Sequenced material: peripheral blood. All receptors come from a woman aged 40-49 years with active or convalescent COVID-19. CDR3s include the opening cysteine and the closing phenylalanine or tryptophan. The D gene is left open where the match is weak. Some rows have no size entry. The others give once, few or many, or a class for an expanded clone.

v_call,d_call,j_call,clone_size,cdr3_aa,cdr3_nt
TRBV19,TRBD1,TRBJ1-2,-,CASRAGTGLGYTF,TGTGCCAGTAGGGCCGGGACAGGGCTTGGCTACACCTTC
TRBV2,-,TRBJ1-3,-,CASILKVGLGGNSGNTIYF,TGTGCCAGCATCCTAAAAGTCGGGTTAGGGGGAAACTCTGGAAACACCATATATTTT
TRBV19,TRBD2,TRBJ2-5,-,CASGGRAGETQYF,TGTGCCAGTGGGGGGAGGGCAGGAGAGACCCAGTACTTC
TRBV7-2,-,TRBJ2-5,-,CASGVGQETQYF,TGTGCCTCGGGAGTTGGTCAAGAGACCCAGTACTTC
TRBV9,-,TRBJ1-1,-,CASSDYRIGNTEAFF,TGTGCCAGCAGCGACTACAGGATTGGGAACACTGAAGCTTTCTTT
TRBV27,TRBD2,TRBJ2-7,-,CASKRTSGNYEQYF,TGTGCCAGCAAAAGGACTAGCGGGAACTACGAGCAGTACTTC
TRBV28,TRBD1,TRBJ2-5,-,CASRPGGRGSWETQYF,TGTGCCAGCAGACCAGGGGGCAGGGGATCTTGGGAGACCCAGTACTTC
TRBV5-1,TRBD1,TRBJ1-2,-,CASQINPGGNYGYTF,TGCGCCAGCCAGATAAACCCAGGGGGCAACTATGGCTACACCTTC
TRBV7-9,TRBD1,TRBJ2-1,-,CASSPWTGVNNEQFF,TGTGCCAGCAGCCCCTGGACAGGGGTAAACAATGAGCAGTTCTTC
TRBV7-9,TRBD1,TRBJ2-5,-,CASSLDRARETQYF,TGTGCCAGCAGCCTCGACAGGGCCCGAGAGACCCAGTACTTC
TRBV5-1,-,TRBJ1-3,-,CASSVPQGKDTIYF,TGCGCCAGCAGCGTACCCCAGGGGAAAGACACCATATATTTT
TRBV10-2,-,TRBJ1-2,once,CASSQGGPYTF,TGCGCCAGCTCCCAAGGAGGGCCCTACACCTTC
TRBV28,TRBD1,TRBJ1-4,-,CASSSRPGGANEKLFF,TGTGCCAGCAGTTCCCGGCCAGGGGGCGCTAATGAAAAACTGTTTTTT
TRBV28,TRBD1,TRBJ1-1,-,CASRDHQGAAEAFF,TGTGCCAGCAGGGACCACCAGGGGGCGGCTGAAGCTTTCTTT
TRBV6-2/TRBV6-3,-,TRBJ2-7,-,CASSFVFFGSLDEQYF,TGTGCCAGCAGTTTTGTGTTCTTCGGGTCGCTGGACGAGCAGTACTTC
TRBV6-5,TRBD1,TRBJ1-6,-,CASNDRVVYNSPLHF,TGTGCCAGCAACGACAGGGTGGTCTATAATTCACCCCTCCACTTT
TRBV29-1,-,TRBJ1-1,-,CSVEIRRGAFF,TGCAGCGTTGAAATACGAAGAGGGGCTTTCTTT
TRBV12-5,-,TRBJ2-7,-,CASGLDNSYEQYF,TGTGCTAGTGGTCTGGACAACTCCTACGAGCAGTACTTC
TRBV19,TRBD1,TRBJ1-2,-,CASREGQGRTNYGYTF,TGTGCCAGTAGGGAGGGACAGGGAAGGACTAACTATGGCTACACCTTC
TRBV3-1/TRBV3-2,TRBD2,TRBJ2-2,-,CASRPSGGQTGELFF,TGTGCCAGCAGACCTAGCGGGGGTCAGACCGGGGAGCTGTTTTTT
TRBV7-2,-,TRBJ2-3,-,CASSSRRRSDTDTQYF,TGTGCCAGCAGCTCACGCCGCAGGTCAGACACAGATACGCAGTATTTT
TRBV2,-,TRBJ2-6,once,CASSEKEFRSQEAGANVLTF,TGTGCCAGCAGTGAAAAAGAGTTTCGAAGCCAGGAGGCTGGGGCCAACGTCCTGACTTTC
TRBV28,-,TRBJ1-2,-,CASSLSNTGHGYTF,TGTGCCAGCAGTTTATCCAATACAGGGCATGGCTACACCTTC
TRBV18,TRBD2,TRBJ2-1,once,CASSSAGGNEQFF,TGTGCCAGCTCATCGGCGGGAGGTAATGAGCAGTTCTTC
TRBV10-3,TRBD1,TRBJ2-7,few,CAISPSGQSWEQYF,TGTGCCATCAGTCCGTCGGGACAGTCGTGGGAGCAGTACTTC
TRBV5-5,-,TRBJ1-5,-,CASSLQGPQEPQHF,TGTGCCAGCAGCCTCCAGGGCCCTCAAGAGCCCCAGCATTTT
TRBV4-1,TRBD1,TRBJ1-1,few,CASSPTGGGWTEAFF,TGCGCCAGCAGCCCCACGGGAGGGGGCTGGACTGAAGCTTTCTTT
TRBV28,-,TRBJ2-7,-,CASSLPPDRYSYEQYF,TGTGCCAGCAGTTTACCTCCTGACAGGTACTCCTACGAGCAGTACTTC
TRBV3-1/TRBV3-2,-,TRBJ1-1,few,CASSQGRGIFTEAFF,TGTGCCAGCAGCCAAGGTAGAGGGATTTTCACTGAAGCTTTCTTT
TRBV2,TRBD2,TRBJ2-2,once,CASSHNGGDTGELFF,TGTGCCAGCAGTCACAACGGGGGGGACACCGGGGAGCTGTTTTTT
TRBV28,TRBD1,TRBJ1-2,-,CASKAPGQRYGYTF,TGTGCCAGCAAGGCTCCGGGACAGCGTTATGGCTACACCTTC
TRBV5-1,TRBD2,TRBJ2-5,-,CASSPPAGAGGETQYF,TGCGCCAGCAGCCCCCCAGCGGGGGCGGGGGGAGAGACCCAGTACTTC
TRBV5-1,TRBD1,TRBJ1-2,-,CASSLVIRGGYTF,TGCGCCAGCAGCTTGGTCATCAGGGGGGGCTACACCTTC
TRBV28,-,TRBJ1-1,-,CASRLSGLMNTEAFF,TGTGCCAGCAGGCTCTCCGGTCTGATGAACACTGAAGCTTTCTTT
TRBV7-2,-,TRBJ1-1,-,CASSLGSTNTEAFF,TGTGCCAGCAGCTTGGGCAGTACGAACACTGAAGCTTTCTTT
TRBV28,TRBD1,TRBJ1-2,-,CASSPSGGIGTGHGYTF,TGTGCCAGCAGTCCGAGCGGAGGAATAGGGACAGGGCATGGCTACACCTTC
TRBV29-1,-,TRBJ1-2,few,CSVLGRNYGYTF,TGCAGCGTTTTGGGCAGAAACTATGGCTACACCTTC
TRBV5-1,-,TRBJ2-4,-,CASSMTVAKNIQYF,TGCGCCAGCAGCATGACAGTAGCCAAAAACATTCAGTACTTC
TRBV5-4,TRBD1,TRBJ2-2,-,CASSPTGGNTGELFF,TGTGCCAGCAGCCCAACAGGGGGCAACACCGGGGAGCTGTTTTTT
TRBV7-9,TRBD1,TRBJ1-2,-,CASSSTTGPYGYTF,TGTGCCAGCAGCTCAACGACAGGGCCCTATGGCTACACCTTC
TRBV15,-,TRBJ2-5,once,CATSRDYIDQDVRRETQYF,TGTGCCACCAGCAGAGATTACATCGACCAAGACGTGAGGCGGGAGACCCAGTACTTC
TRBV9,-,TRBJ1-1,-,CASSVGRGGQTEAFF,TGTGCCAGCAGCGTAGGAAGGGGTGGGCAAACTGAAGCTTTCTTT
TRBV7-2,TRBD2,TRBJ2-3,few,CASSLDWGRAGSEYF,TGTGCCAGCAGCTTAGACTGGGGGAGGGCGGGGTCGGAGTATTTT
TRBV10-2,TRBD1,TRBJ1-5,-,CASSELTGGQPQHF,TGCGCCAGCAGTGAGTTGACAGGGGGGCAGCCCCAGCATTTT
TRBV6-2/TRBV6-3,-,TRBJ1-2,-,CASSRRGGLTNYGYTF,TGTGCCAGCAGTCGCCGCGGGGGACTCACTAACTATGGCTACACCTTC
TRBV9,-,TRBJ2-1,-,CASSRGLTPLNEQFF,TGTGCCAGCAGCAGAGGACTAACCCCCCTCAATGAGCAGTTCTTC
TRBV27,TRBD2,TRBJ2-2,-,CASSHPGGFGELFF,TGTGCCAGCAGTCACCCGGGGGGATTCGGGGAGCTGTTTTTT
TRBV5-1,TRBD2,TRBJ2-7,-,CASSPWTSGGASYEQYF,TGCGCCAGCAGCCCTTGGACTAGCGGGGGGGCCTCCTACGAGCAGTACTTC
TRBV28,-,TRBJ1-3,-,CATTGFSGNTIYF,TGTGCCACCACCGGGTTCTCTGGAAACACCATATATTTT